Below are 15 T cell receptor beta chains sequenced from a single sample in a study of cytomegalovirus exposure and HLA in healthy donors. Primers: 60 Vbeta forward and 13 Jbeta reverse. The assay was immunoSEQ multiplex PCR, and TCRdb's table has in-frame clones only and misses some. The sample shows 120,000 to 150,000 clones, around three quarters of them seen only once. Source material: PBMCs. Receptor source: a man aged 35 to 55 in good health and CMV-seropositive.

J is TRBJ2-3 and V is TRBV5-1; D is undetermined. This CDR3 has 14 amino acids. In germline, CDR1 is SGHRS, CDR2 YFSETQ. Trimming took off 0 bases at V and 0 bases at J, with 5 bases between the two ends. The CDR3 loop reads CASSLDSSTDTQYF. The CDR3 nucleotides read TGCGCCAGCAGCTTGGACAGTAGCACAGATACGCAGTATTTT.

This chain connects TRBV29-1 to TRBJ2-1, with 10 bases that match TRBD1. With V trimmed by 3 bases and J by 7 bases, 6 bases remained unmatched. The CDR3 covers 14 residues. Germline V gene lookup returns CDR1 SQVTM and CDR2 ANQGSEA. The chain's CDR3 is CSVDPGQGRNEQFF. The DNA of the CDR3 is TGCAGCGTTGATCCGGGACAGGGGAGAAATGAGCAGTTCTTC.

This rearrangement joins TRBV9 to TRBJ1-1, with 7 nucleotides matching TRBD1. The CDR3 has 16 amino acids. V dropped 3 bases and J dropped 3; count of bases not matched to a gene: 11. Looked up from germline, CDR1 is SGDLS and CDR2 is YYNGEE. CDR3 residues: CASSDQNRGTDTEAFF. In nucleotides, the CDR3 is TGTGCCAGCAGCGATCAAAACAGGGGTACTGACACTGAAGCTTTCTTT. The full variable domain, in which reference TRBV9 and TRBJ1-1 provide the parts outside the CDR3, is DSGVTQTPKHLITATGQRVTLRCSPRSGDLSVYWYQQSLDQGLQFLIQYYNGEERAKGNILERFSAQQFPDLHSELNLSSLELGDSALYFCASSDQNRGTDTEAFFGQGTRLTVV.

This chain links TRBV19 with TRBJ2-5; 11 bases line up with TRBD2. Unmatched junction bases numbered 7, after V lost 4 bases and J lost 6 bases. Germline lookup yields CDR1 LNHDA and CDR2 SQIVND (reference sequence). The CDR3 extends over 15 amino acids. CDR3 sequence: CASSTQLAGEQTQYF. The CDR3 coding sequence is TGTGCCAGTAGTACCCAACTAGCGGGAGAACAGACCCAGTACTTC.

This clone was recorded a few times. The CDR3 DNA follows: TGCAGCGTTCGCGGGAGTAGCTCTGGGGCCAACGTCCTGACTTTC. It encodes CSVRGSSSGANVLTF. The chain employs TRBV29-1 and TRBJ2-6; 7 positions match TRBD2. CDR3 size: 15 residues. The V gene end was trimmed by 5 bases and the J gene end by 0 bases; junction bases not matched to a gene: 4. Germline assignment: CDR1 SQVTM and CDR2 ANQGSEA.

This clone appeared a single time. The rearrangement uses TRBV7-8 and TRBJ2-1; the match to TRBD2 covers 9 bases. Germline trimming cut 4 bases from V and 5 bases from J; bases unmatched to any gene: 9. In germline, CDR1 is SGHVS, CDR2 FQNEAQ. CDR3 length equals 16 residues. This CDR3 is CASSSPSGKADNEQFF. DNA of the CDR3: TGTGCCAGCAGCTCTCCTAGCGGGAAGGCGGACAATGAGCAGTTCTTC. The whole variable domain, filled in from reference TRBV7-8 and TRBJ2-1, reads GAGVSQSPRYKVAKRGQDVALRCDPISGHVSLFWYQQALGQGPEFLTYFQNEAQLDKSGLPSDRFFAERPEGSVSTLKIQRTQQEDSAVYLCASSSPSGKADNEQFFGPGTRLTVL.

The chain combines TRBV12-5 with TRBJ2-3; 8 bases fit TRBD2. The CDR3 sequence is 14 residues long. The J segment lost 7 bases and the V segment lost 7 bases, leaving 10 bases of the junction unmatched. The germline CDR1 and CDR2 sequences are LGHNT and FRNRAP. The CDR3 sequence is CASAPPTSVHTQYF. The DNA of the CDR3 is TGTGCTAGTGCACCGCCGACTAGCGTGCATACGCAGTATTTT.

The V gene is TRBV29-1, the J gene TRBJ2-1; 11 bases line up with TRBD2. Unmatched junction bases numbered 4, after V lost 6 bases and J lost 3 bases. Germline V CDR1 and CDR2: SQVTM, ANQGSEA. This CDR3 is 14 amino acids long. CDR3 DNA: TGCAGCGTGACACTAGCGGGAGACTACAATGAGCAGTTCTTC. Its translation is CSVTLAGDYNEQFF.

The J gene is TRBJ2-6, the V gene TRBV6-1; D gene ambiguous. The CDR3 is 15 residues long. CDR1 and CDR2 from the germline V gene are MNHNS and SASEGT. V lost 2 bases, J lost 0 bases, and 5 bases lay in between. DNA of the CDR3: TGTGCCAGCAGTGAACGTCCCTCTGGGGCCAACGTCCTGACTTTC. The encoded protein is CASSERPSGANVLTF.

This rearrangement joins TRBV5-1 to TRBJ1-1, with D possibly matching TRBD1 (5 bases). V lost 1 base and J 6 bases, leaving 25 bases between the germline ends. The CDR3 sequence is 18 residues long. Germline CDR1 reads SGHRS; CDR2 reads YFSETQ. The DNA for the CDR3 is TGCGCCAGCAGCTTGTCTTCGCTGGAGGGGAGGCAGTTCCCTGAAGCTTTCTTT. It yields the protein CASSLSSLEGRQFPEAFF.

The V call is TRBV6-5, the J call TRBJ1-1; 11 bases map to TRBD1. V shed 4 bases, J shed 3 bases, and the junction held 1 base outside the gene matches. CDR1 and CDR2 (germline): MNHEY, SVGAGI. The CDR3 length is 14 residues. DNA of the CDR3: TGTGCCAGCAGTTGGGACAGGGGGTACACTGAAGCTTTCTTT. Translated: CASSWDRGYTEAFF.

This sequence joins TRBV19 and TRBJ2-5; TRBD2 matches at 7 bases. Germline V gene lookup returns CDR1 LNHDA and CDR2 SQIVND (reference sequence). This CDR3 spans 16 amino acids. The ends lost 6 bases at V and 1 base at J; junction bases unmatched: 11. CDR3 DNA sequence: TGTGCCAGTAGCCCATACCGTCGGGGGGTCCAAGAGACCCAGTACTTC. Translating gives CASSPYRRGVQETQYF.

The chain uses TRBV7-9 and TRBJ2-3; perhaps TRBD2 as D (6 bases). The germline V and J ends were trimmed by 7 bases and 0 bases, with 11 bases remaining between them. This CDR3 is 14 amino acids long. CDR1 and CDR2 from the germline V gene are SEHNR and FQNEAQ (reference sequence). CDR3 region: CASTTSGSTDTQYF. CDR3 in DNA: TGTGCCAGCACAACCAGCGGGAGCACAGATACGCAGTATTTT. The complete variable domain, with remaining parts taken from reference TRBV7-9 and TRBJ2-3, reads DTGVSQNPRHKITKRGQNVTFRCDPISEHNRLYWYRQTLGQGPEFLTYFQNEAQLEKSRLLSDRFSAERPKGSFSTLEIQRTEQGDSAMYLCASTTSGSTDTQYFGPGTRLTVL.

The genes are TRBV4-1 and TRBJ2-7; 13 nucleotides line up with TRBD2. The germline gives CDR1 MGHRA, CDR2 YSYEKL. The CDR3 extends over 19 amino acids. Trimming cost V 6 bases and J 6 bases; bases outside gene matches: 20. CDR3 in amino acids: CASRLIKLAGGPAVLEQYF. The CDR3 DNA follows: TGCGCCAGCAGGCTTATTAAACTAGCGGGAGGGCCTGCGGTACTCGAGCAGTACTTC.

The V and J genes are TRBV28 and TRBJ2-1; 9 nucleotides align to TRBD2. J was trimmed by 3 bases and V by 7 bases; bases with no gene match: 7. Germline V gives CDR1 MDHEN, CDR2 SYDVKM. This CDR3 comprises 15 residues. CDR3 sequence reads: CASTGAGGNYNEQFF. CDR3 nucleotide sequence: TGTGCCAGCACCGGAGCGGGAGGTAACTACAATGAGCAGTTCTTC.